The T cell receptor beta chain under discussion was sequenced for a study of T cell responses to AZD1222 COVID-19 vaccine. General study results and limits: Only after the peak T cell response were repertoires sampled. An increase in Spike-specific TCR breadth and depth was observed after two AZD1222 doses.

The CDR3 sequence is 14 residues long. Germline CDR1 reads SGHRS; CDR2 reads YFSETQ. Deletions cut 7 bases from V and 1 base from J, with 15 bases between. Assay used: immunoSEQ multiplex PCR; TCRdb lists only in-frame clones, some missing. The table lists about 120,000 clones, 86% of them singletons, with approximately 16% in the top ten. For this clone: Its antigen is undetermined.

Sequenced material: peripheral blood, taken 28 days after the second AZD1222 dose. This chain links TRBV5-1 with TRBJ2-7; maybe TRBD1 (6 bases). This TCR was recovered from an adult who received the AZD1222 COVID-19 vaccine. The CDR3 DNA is TGCGCCAGCGGCGTACAGGGCTCATCCTACGAGCAGTACTTC. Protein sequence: CASGVQGSSYEQYF. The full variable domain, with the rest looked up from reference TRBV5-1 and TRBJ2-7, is KAGVTQTPRYLIKTRGQQVTLSCSPISGHRSVSWYQQTPGQGLQFLFEYFSETQRNKGNFPGRFSGRQFSNSRSEMNVSTLELGDSALYLCASGVQGSSYEQYFGPGTRLTVT.